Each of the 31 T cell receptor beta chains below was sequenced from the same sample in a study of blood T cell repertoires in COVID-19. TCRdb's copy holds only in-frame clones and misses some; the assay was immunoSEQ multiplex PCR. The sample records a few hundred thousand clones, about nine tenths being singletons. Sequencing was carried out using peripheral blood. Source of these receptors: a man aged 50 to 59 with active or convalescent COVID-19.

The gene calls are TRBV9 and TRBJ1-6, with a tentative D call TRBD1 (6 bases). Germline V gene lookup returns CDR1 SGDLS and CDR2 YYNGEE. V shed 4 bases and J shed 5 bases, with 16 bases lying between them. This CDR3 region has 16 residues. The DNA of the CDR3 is TGTGCCAGCAGCTTTTCTGGGACAACGGATAATTCACCCCTCCACTTT. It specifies CASSFSGTTDNSPLHF.

Written as DNA, the CDR3 is TGTGCCAGCAGAAACACGTTCAATCAGCCCCAGCATTTT. The encoded protein is CASRNTFNQPQHF. The chain employs TRBV6-6 and TRBJ1-5; no definite D call. Germline V gives CDR1 MNHNY, CDR2 SVGAGI (reference sequence). CDR3 length equals 13 residues. Trimming pared 6 bases from V and 3 bases from J, leaving 9 bases between.

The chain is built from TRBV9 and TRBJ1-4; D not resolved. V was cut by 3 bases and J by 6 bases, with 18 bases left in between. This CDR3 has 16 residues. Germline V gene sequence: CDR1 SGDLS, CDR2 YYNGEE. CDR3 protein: CASSDGIQLRDEKLFF. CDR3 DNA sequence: TGTGCCAGCAGCGACGGGATCCAACTTCGGGATGAAAAACTGTTTTTT.

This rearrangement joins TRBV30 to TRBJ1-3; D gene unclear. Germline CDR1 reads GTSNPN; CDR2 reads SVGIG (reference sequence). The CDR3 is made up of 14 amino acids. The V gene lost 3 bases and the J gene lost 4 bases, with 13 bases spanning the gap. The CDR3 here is CAWSPESIGNTIYF. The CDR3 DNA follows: TGTGCCTGGAGCCCCGAGAGTATAGGAAACACCATATATTTT.

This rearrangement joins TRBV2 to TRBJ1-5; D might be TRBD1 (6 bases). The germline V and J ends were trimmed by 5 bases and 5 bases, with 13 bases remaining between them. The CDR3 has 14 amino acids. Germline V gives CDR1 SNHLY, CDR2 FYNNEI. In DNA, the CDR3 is TGTGCCAGCAGTCACCGAACAGGGCATCAGCCCCAGCATTTT. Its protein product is CASSHRTGHQPQHF.

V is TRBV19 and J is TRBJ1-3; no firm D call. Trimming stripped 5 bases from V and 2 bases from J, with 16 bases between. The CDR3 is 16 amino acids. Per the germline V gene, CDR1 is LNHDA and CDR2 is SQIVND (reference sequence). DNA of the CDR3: TGTGCCAGTAGTCCCCCTGGCGGGCTCCCTGGAAACACCATATATTTT. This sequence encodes CASSPPGGLPGNTIYF.

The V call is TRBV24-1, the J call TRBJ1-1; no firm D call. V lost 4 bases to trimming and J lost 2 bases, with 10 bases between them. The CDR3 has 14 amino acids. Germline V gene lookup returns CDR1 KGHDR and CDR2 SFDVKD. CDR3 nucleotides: TGTGCCACCAGTGAGGACGGGAGAAACACTGAAGCTTTCTTT. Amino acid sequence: CATSEDGRNTEAFF.

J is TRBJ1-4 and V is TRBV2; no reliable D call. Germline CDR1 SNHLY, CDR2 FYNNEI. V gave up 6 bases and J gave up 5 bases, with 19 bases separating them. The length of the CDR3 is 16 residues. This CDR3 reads CASSPPRERPNEKLFF. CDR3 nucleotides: TGTGCCAGCAGCCCGCCGAGAGAGAGGCCGAATGAAAAACTGTTTTTT. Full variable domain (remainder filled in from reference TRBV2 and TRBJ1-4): EPEVTQTPSHQVTQMGQEVILRCVPISNHLYFYWYRQILGQKVEFLVSFYNNEISEKSEIFDDQFSVERPDGSNFTLKIRSTKLEDSAMYFCASSPPRERPNEKLFFGSGTQLSVL.

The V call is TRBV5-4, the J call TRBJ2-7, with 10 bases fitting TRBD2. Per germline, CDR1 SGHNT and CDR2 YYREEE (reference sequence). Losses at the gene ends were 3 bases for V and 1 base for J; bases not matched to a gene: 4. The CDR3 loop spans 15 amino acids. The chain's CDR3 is CASSSSGRGSYEQYF. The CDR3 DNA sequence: TGTGCCAGCAGCTCAAGCGGGAGGGGTTCCTACGAGCAGTACTTC.

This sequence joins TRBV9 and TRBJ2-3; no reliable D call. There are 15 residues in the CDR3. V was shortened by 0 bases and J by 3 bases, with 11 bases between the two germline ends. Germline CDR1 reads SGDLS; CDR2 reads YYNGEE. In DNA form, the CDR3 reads TGTGCCAGCAGCGTAGCCGGAGTCGGTACAGATACGCAGTATTTT. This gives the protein CASSVAGVGTDTQYF.

CDR3 sequence: CASSRESTGPYEQYF. CDR3 nucleotides: TGTGCCAGCTCCCGAGAATCGACAGGCCCCTACGAGCAGTACTTC. The rearrangement joins TRBV18 to TRBJ2-7; the D gene is possibly TRBD1 (6 bases). CDR1 is KGHSH, CDR2 LQKENI, per germline. The ends were cut back, 6 bases at V and 2 bases at J, with 17 bases in the middle. CDR3 length equals 15 residues. Full variable domain (rest looked up from reference TRBV18 and TRBJ2-7): NAGVMQNPRHLVRRRGQEARLRCSPMKGHSHVYWYRQLPEEGLKFMVYLQKENIIDESGMPKERFSAEFPKEGPSILRIQQVVRGDSAAYFCASSRESTGPYEQYFGPGTRLTVT.

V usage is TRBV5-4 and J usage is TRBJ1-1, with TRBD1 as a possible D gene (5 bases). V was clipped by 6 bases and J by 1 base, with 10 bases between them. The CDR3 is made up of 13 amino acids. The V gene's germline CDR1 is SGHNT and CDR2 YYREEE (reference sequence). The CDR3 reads CASTTDRNTEAFF. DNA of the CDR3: TGTGCCAGCACCACCGACAGGAACACTGAAGCTTTCTTT.

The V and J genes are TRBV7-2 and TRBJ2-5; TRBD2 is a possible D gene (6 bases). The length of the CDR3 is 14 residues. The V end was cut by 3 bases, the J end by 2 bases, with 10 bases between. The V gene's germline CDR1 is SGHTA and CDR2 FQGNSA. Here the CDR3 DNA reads TGTGCCAGCAGCTTTGGAGGGGATCAAGAGACCCAGTACTTC. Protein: CASSFGGDQETQYF. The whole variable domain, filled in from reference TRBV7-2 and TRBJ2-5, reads GAGVSQSPSNKVTEKGKDVELRCDPISGHTALYWYRQSLGQGLEFLIYFQGNSAPDKSGLPSDRFSAERTGGSVSTLTIQRTQQEDSAVYLCASSFGGDQETQYFGPGTRLLVL.

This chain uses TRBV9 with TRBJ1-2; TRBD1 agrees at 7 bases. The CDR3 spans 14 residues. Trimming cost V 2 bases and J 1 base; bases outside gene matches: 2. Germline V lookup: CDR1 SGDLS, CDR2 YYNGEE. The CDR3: CASSVGTDNYGYTF. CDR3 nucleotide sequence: TGTGCCAGCAGCGTCGGGACAGATAACTATGGCTACACCTTC.

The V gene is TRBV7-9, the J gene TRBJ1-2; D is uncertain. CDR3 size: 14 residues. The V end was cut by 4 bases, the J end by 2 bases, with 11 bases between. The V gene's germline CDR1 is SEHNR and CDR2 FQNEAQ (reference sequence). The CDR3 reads CASSSGVSNYGYTF. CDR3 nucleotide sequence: TGTGCCAGCAGCTCCGGGGTATCGAACTATGGCTACACCTTC.

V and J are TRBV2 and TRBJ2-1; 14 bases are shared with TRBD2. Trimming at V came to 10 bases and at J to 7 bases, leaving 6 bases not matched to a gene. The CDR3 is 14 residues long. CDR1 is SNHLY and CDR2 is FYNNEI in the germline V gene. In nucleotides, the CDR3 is TGTGCCATCCCCGGGACTAGCGGGAGTAATGAGCAGTTCTTC. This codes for CAIPGTSGSNEQFF.

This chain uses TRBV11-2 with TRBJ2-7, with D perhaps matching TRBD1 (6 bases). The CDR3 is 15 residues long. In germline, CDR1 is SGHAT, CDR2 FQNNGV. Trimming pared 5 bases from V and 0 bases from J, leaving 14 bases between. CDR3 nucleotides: TGTGCCAGCAGCCCTAACAGGGATCCCTCCTACGAGCAGTACTTC. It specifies CASSPNRDPSYEQYF.

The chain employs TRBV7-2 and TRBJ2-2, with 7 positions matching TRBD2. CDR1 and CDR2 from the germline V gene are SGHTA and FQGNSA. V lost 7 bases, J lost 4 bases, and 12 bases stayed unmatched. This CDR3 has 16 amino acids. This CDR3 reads CASTDRSGKGTGELFF. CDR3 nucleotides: TGTGCCAGCACCGACAGAAGCGGGAAGGGCACCGGGGAGCTGTTTTTT.

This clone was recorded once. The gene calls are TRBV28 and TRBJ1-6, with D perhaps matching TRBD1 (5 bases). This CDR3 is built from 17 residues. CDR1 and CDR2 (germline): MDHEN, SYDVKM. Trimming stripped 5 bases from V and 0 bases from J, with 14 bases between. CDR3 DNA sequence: TGTGCCAGCAGTACTCGACAGCCGAGCTCCTATAATTCACCCCTCCACTTT. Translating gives CASSTRQPSSYNSPLHF.

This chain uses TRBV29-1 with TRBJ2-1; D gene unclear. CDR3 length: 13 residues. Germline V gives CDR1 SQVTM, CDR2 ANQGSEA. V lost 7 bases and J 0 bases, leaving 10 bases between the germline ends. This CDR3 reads CSGGPDSYNEQFF. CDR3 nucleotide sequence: TGCAGCGGAGGTCCCGACTCCTACAATGAGCAGTTCTTC.

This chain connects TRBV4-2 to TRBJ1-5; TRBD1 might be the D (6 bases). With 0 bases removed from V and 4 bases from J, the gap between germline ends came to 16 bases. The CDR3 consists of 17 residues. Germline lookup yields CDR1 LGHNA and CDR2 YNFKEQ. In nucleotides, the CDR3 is TGTGCCAGCAGCCAAGATGGGGGCAGGGGATCGAATCAGCCCCAGCATTTT. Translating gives CASSQDGGRGSNQPQHF.

CDR3 loop: CASRKLGGSGNTIYF. CDR3 sequence (DNA): TGTGCCAGCCGGAAATTAGGGGGCTCTGGAAACACCATATATTTT. This sequence joins TRBV27 and TRBJ1-3, with D possibly matching TRBD1 (6 bases). The V and J ends lost 8 bases and 0 bases respectively, with 14 bases between them. The CDR3 spans 15 residues. Per the germline V gene, CDR1 is MNHEY and CDR2 is SMNVEV (reference sequence).

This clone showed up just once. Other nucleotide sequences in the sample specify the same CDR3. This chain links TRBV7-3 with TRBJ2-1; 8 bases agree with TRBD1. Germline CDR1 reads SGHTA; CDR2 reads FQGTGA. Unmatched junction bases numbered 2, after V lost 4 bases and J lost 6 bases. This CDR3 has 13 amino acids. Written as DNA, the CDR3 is TGTGCCAGCAGCTCCGGACAGGGCAATGAGCAGTTCTTC. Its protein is CASSSGQGNEQFF.

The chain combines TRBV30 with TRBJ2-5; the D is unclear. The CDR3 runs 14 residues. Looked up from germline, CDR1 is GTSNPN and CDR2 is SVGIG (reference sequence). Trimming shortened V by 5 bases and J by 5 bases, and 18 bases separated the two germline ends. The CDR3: CAWGSSYPGETQYF. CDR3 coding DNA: TGTGCCTGGGGATCTTCTTATCCCGGGGAGACCCAGTACTTC. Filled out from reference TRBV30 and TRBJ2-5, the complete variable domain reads SQTIHQWPATLVQPVGSPLSLECTVEGTSNPNLYWYRQAAGRGLQLLFYSVGIGQISSEVPQNLSASRPQDRQFILSSKKLLLSDSGFYLCAWGSSYPGETQYFGPGTRLLVL.

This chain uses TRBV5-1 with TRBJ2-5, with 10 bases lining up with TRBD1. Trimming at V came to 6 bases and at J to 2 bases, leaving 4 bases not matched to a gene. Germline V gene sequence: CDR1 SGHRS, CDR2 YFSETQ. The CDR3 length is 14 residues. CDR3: CASTDRGGQETQYF. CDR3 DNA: TGCGCCAGCACGGACAGGGGGGGTCAAGAGACCCAGTACTTC.

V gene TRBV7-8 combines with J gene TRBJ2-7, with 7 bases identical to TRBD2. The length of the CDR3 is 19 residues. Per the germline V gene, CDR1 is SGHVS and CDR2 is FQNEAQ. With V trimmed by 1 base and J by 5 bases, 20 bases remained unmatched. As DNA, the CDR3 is TGTGCCAGCAGCTTAGAGGGGAGGGGCAGGGTATTTGGTGGCGACGAGCAGTACTTC. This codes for CASSLEGRGRVFGGDEQYF. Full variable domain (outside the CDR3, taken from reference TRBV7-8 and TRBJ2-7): GAGVSQSPRYKVAKRGQDVALRCDPISGHVSLFWYQQALGQGPEFLTYFQNEAQLDKSGLPSDRFFAERPEGSVSTLKIQRTQQEDSAVYLCASSLEGRGRVFGGDEQYFGPGTRLTVT.

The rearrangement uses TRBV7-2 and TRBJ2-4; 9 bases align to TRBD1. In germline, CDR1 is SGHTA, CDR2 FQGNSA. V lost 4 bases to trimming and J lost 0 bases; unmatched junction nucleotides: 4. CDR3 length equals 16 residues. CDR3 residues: CASSWTGAPAKNIQYF. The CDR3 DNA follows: TGTGCCAGCAGCTGGACAGGGGCCCCAGCCAAAAACATTCAGTACTTC.

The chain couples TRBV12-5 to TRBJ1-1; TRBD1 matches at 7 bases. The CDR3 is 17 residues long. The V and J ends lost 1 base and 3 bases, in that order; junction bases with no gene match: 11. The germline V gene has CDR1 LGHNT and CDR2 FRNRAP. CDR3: CASGLALATGLYTEAFF. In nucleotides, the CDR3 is TGTGCTAGTGGTTTGGCCCTCGCGACAGGGTTATACACTGAAGCTTTCTTT.

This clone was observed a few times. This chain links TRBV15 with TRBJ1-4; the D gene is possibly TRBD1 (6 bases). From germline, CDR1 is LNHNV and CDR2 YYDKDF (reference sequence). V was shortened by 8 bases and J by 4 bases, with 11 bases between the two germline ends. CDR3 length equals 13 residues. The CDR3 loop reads CATLDRDNEKLFF. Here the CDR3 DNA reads TGTGCCACCCTGGACAGAGATAATGAAAAACTGTTTTTT.

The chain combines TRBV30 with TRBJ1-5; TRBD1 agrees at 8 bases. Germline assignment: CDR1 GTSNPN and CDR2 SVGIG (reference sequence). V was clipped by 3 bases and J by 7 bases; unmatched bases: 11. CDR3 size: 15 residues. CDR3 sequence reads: CAWRETGGGGQPQHF. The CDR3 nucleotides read TGTGCCTGGAGGGAAACAGGGGGAGGAGGCCAGCCCCAGCATTTT.

The chain's CDR3 is CASSQLPGTGDYEQYF. The CDR3 DNA follows: TGCGCCAGCAGCCAACTTCCCGGGACAGGAGACTACGAGCAGTACTTC. The gene calls are TRBV4-1 and TRBJ2-7, with TRBD1 matching over 8 bases. With 2 bases clipped from V and 3 bases from J, the junction kept 9 bases outside the gene matches. Germline loops: CDR1 MGHRA, CDR2 YSYEKL. This CDR3 spans 16 amino acids.